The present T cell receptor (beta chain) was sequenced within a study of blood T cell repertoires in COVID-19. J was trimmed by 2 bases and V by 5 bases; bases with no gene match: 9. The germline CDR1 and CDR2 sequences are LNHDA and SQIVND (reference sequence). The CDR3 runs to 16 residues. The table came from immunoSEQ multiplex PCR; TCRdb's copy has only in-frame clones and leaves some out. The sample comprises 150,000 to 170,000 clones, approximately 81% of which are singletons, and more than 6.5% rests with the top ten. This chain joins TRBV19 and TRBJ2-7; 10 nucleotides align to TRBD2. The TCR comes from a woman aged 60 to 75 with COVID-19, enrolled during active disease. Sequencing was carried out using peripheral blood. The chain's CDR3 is CASSSVTSGTPYEQYF. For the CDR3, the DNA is TGTGCCAGTAGTTCCGTTACTAGCGGGACCCCCTACGAGCAGTACTTC.